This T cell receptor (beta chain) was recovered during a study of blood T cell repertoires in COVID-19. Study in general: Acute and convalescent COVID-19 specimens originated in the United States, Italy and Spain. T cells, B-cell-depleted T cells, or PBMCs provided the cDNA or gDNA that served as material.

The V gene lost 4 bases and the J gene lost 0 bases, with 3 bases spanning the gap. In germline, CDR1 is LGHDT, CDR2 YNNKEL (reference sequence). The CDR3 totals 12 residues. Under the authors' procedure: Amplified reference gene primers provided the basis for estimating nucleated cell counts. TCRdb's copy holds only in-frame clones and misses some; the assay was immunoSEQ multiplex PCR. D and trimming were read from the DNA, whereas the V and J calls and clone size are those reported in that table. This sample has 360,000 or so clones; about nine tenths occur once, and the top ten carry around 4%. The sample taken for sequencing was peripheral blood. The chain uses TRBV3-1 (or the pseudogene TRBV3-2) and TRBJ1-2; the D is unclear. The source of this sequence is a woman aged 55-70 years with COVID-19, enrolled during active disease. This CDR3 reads CASSRTNYGYTF. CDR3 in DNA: TGTGCCAGCAGCCGTACTAACTATGGCTACACCTTC.